These 16 T cell receptor beta chains originate from one sample sequenced in a study of shared clonotypes between healthy human individuals. Here immunoSEQ multiplex PCR was the method, and the copy in TCRdb shows in-frame clones only, minus some. Among over 950,000 clones, 60% to 85% were seen once, and the ten largest hold 0.89%. Sequenced sample: memory CD4+ T cells from PBMCs. The subset was: CD45RA-negative fraction. The receptor source for this set is a man aged 18 to 30 in good health. Some clones in this sample may be carry-over from other donors' samples.

This clone appeared many times. This chain uses TRBV29-1 with TRBJ2-1; D is possibly TRBD1 or TRBD2 (6 bases each). Deletions cut 7 bases from V and 9 bases from J, with 19 bases between. CDR1 SQVTM and CDR2 ANQGSEA come from the germline V gene. The CDR3 covers 13 residues. This CDR3 reads CSAAGTHDREQFF. CDR3 DNA sequence: TGCAGCGCGGCGGGGACACATGACCGTGAGCAGTTCTTC.

The chain recombines TRBV30 with TRBJ1-3, with D possibly matching TRBD1 (6 bases). The CDR3 has 14 amino acids. The germline gives CDR1 GTSNPN, CDR2 SVGIG (reference sequence). V dropped 3 bases and J dropped 4 bases, with 13 bases sitting between them. The DNA of the CDR3 is TGTGCCTGGAGGGGAGGGGGATCCGGAAACACCATATATTTT. Protein product: CAWRGGGSGNTIYF. Drawing the rest from reference TRBV30 and TRBJ1-3, the complete variable domain is SQTIHQWPATLVQPVGSPLSLECTVEGTSNPNLYWYRQAAGRGLQLLFYSVGIGQISSEVPQNLSASRPQDRQFILSSKKLLLSDSGFYLCAWRGGGSGNTIYFGEGSWLTVV.

The V and J genes are TRBV7-2 and TRBJ2-7; 9 positions agree with TRBD1. The trim removed 6 bases at V and 6 bases at J, leaving 9 bases unmatched. The CDR3 extends over 14 amino acids. Germline assignment: CDR1 SGHTA and CDR2 FQGNSA. The CDR3 is CASRSGTGPSEQYF. In DNA, the CDR3 is TGTGCCAGCAGGTCCGGGACAGGGCCGAGCGAGCAGTACTTC.

The rearrangement joins TRBV7-9 to TRBJ2-7, with TRBD2 matching over 13 bases. The CDR3 length is 19 residues. Per germline, CDR1 SEHNR and CDR2 FQNEAQ (reference sequence). With 5 bases clipped from V and 4 bases from J, the junction kept 17 bases outside the gene matches. This chain's CDR3 is CASSPNGGLAGVGGYEQYF. CDR3 DNA sequence: TGTGCCAGCAGCCCCAACGGAGGACTAGCGGGAGTAGGTGGATACGAGCAGTACTTC.

As concerns this clone: The same CDR3 can be traced to other DNA sequences in this sample. The J gene is TRBJ2-5, the V gene TRBV29-1; D unclear. This CDR3 contains 12 residues. Trimming cost V 7 bases and J 1 base, with 10 bases left between them. Germline V lookup: CDR1 SQVTM, CDR2 ANQGSEA. The CDR3 loop reads CSGGRAQETQYF. CDR3 coding DNA: TGCAGCGGTGGACGCGCCCAAGAGACCCAGTACTTC.

The chain uses TRBV5-1 and TRBJ2-7; no clear D gene. The CDR3 is 12 residues long. Germline values: CDR1 SGHRS, CDR2 YFSETQ. Trimming shortened V by 1 base and J by 4 bases, and 6 bases separated the two germline ends. This CDR3 reads CASSLTRYEQYF. DNA for the CDR3: TGCGCCAGCAGCTTGACGCGATACGAGCAGTACTTC.

The rearrangement links TRBV7-2 to TRBJ1-1, with D unclear. CDR3 length: 14 residues. V dropped 3 bases and J dropped 1 base, with 9 bases sitting between them. Germline V gene lookup returns CDR1 SGHTA and CDR2 FQGNSA. CDR3 DNA: TGTGCCAGCAGCTTGGTATCGGGGAACACTGAAGCTTTCTTT. This sequence encodes CASSLVSGNTEAFF.

This clone has more than one count but fewer than ten. The CDR3 coding sequence is TGTGCCTGGAGTGTAGGGCTAGGGGCAGATACGCAGTATTTT. This sequence encodes CAWSVGLGADTQYF. The V gene is TRBV30, the J gene TRBJ2-3; a weak D match, TRBD1 (5 bases). Germline V gene lookup returns CDR1 GTSNPN and CDR2 SVGIG (reference sequence). The CDR3 covers 14 residues. With 0 bases removed from V and 4 bases from J, the gap between germline ends came to 11 bases.

The J gene is TRBJ2-3, the V gene TRBV6-5, with no clear D. Looked up from germline, CDR1 is MNHEY and CDR2 is SVGAGI. V was clipped by 0 bases and J by 3 bases, with 10 bases between them. There are 15 residues in the CDR3. The CDR3: CASSYSYGPTDTQYF. CDR3 nucleotides: TGTGCCAGCAGTTACTCCTACGGGCCTACAGATACGCAGTATTTT.

The chain has TRBV4-1 and TRBJ2-3; 8 nucleotides agree with TRBD2. The CDR3 runs to 16 residues. Per the germline V gene, CDR1 is MGHRA and CDR2 is YSYEKL. The V and J ends lost 1 base and 3 bases, in that order; junction bases with no gene match: 6. DNA for the CDR3: TGCGCCAGCAGCCAAGTAACGGGAGGGACTACAGATACGCAGTATTTT. Protein sequence: CASSQVTGGTTDTQYF.

The chain recombines TRBV7-2 with TRBJ1-2; the D gene is possibly TRBD1 (6 bases). Germline CDR1 is SGHTA and CDR2 is FQGNSA. The germline V and J ends were trimmed by 0 bases and 2 bases, with 13 bases remaining between them. There are 16 residues in the CDR3. CDR3 sequence: CASSLAPQGPNYGYTF. CDR3 DNA: TGTGCCAGCAGCTTAGCGCCACAGGGACCAAACTATGGCTACACCTTC.

V usage is TRBV10-1 and J usage is TRBJ2-3; tentative D call: TRBD2 (5 bases). V was clipped by 3 bases and J by 3 bases, with 10 bases between them. Germline-derived CDR1 and CDR2 are WNHNN and SYGVQD (reference sequence). The CDR3 has 14 residues. The CDR3 spells CASSEIRRTDTQYF. CDR3 sequence (DNA): TGCGCCAGCAGTGAAATACGGAGGACAGATACGCAGTATTTT.

The chain has TRBV5-1 and TRBJ2-5, with 8 bases lining up with TRBD1. CDR3 length: 13 amino acids. Germline V gene data show CDR1 as SGHRS and CDR2 as YFSETQ. The V and J ends lost 5 bases and 5 bases, in that order; junction bases with no gene match: 5. The DNA for the CDR3 is TGCGCCAGCAGGCGGGACAGGATGGAGACCCAGTACTTC. It encodes CASRRDRMETQYF.

The V and J genes are TRBV4-2 and TRBJ1-4; TRBD1 agrees at 7 bases. This CDR3 has 14 residues. Germline CDR1 and CDR2: LGHNA and YNFKEQ. Trimming removed 4 bases from V and 4 bases from J; junction bases left unmatched: 3. The chain's CDR3 is CASSRQGFNEKLFF. The CDR3 DNA sequence: TGTGCCAGCAGCCGACAGGGCTTTAATGAAAAACTGTTTTTT.

Comments on this clone: Other DNA sequences of this sample code for an identical CDR3. The chain recombines TRBV5-1 with TRBJ1-4, with no clear D. This CDR3 is 14 amino acids long. V gave up 0 bases and J gave up 0 bases, with 3 bases separating them. From germline, CDR1 is SGHRS and CDR2 YFSETQ. CDR3 bases: TGCGCCAGCAGCTTGGGCACAACTAATGAAAAACTGTTTTTT. Protein product: CASSLGTTNEKLFF. Full variable domain (missing parts from reference TRBV5-1 and TRBJ1-4): KAGVTQTPRYLIKTRGQQVTLSCSPISGHRSVSWYQQTPGQGLQFLFEYFSETQRNKGNFPGRFSGRQFSNSRSEMNVSTLELGDSALYLCASSLGTTNEKLFFGSGTQLSVL.

This chain joins TRBV7-9 and TRBJ2-1; D remains ambiguous. CDR1 SEHNR and CDR2 FQNEAQ come from the germline V gene (reference sequence). The CDR3 has 15 residues. V lost 5 bases to trimming and J lost 4 bases, with 15 bases between them. The CDR3: CASSPLETSYNEQFF. The CDR3 DNA reads TGTGCCAGCAGCCCCCTGGAGACCTCTTACAATGAGCAGTTCTTC.